Presented here are 27 T cell receptor beta chains from one specimen sequenced in a study of beta chain features in type 1 diabetes. The investigators reverse transcribed all of the isolated RNA, so they sequenced expressed TCRB transcripts. Produced via immunoSEQ multiplex PCR; TCRdb's table is partial and in-frame only. The top ten clones hold about 0.48% of a sample with under 90,000 clones, about a third of them seen once. The material sequenced was stem cell memory CD4+ T cells from blood. The receptor source for this set is a young woman in good health.

This clone was recorded a few times. This chain joins TRBV19 and TRBJ1-1; TRBD1 might be the D (6 bases). Trimming stripped 6 bases from V and 0 bases from J, with 11 bases between. The V gene's germline CDR1 is LNHDA and CDR2 SQIVND (reference sequence). The CDR3 covers 14 residues. The CDR3 here is CASSEQGMNTEAFF. For the CDR3, the DNA is TGTGCCAGTAGCGAACAGGGAATGAACACTGAAGCTTTCTTT.

This clone was counted a few times. The chain employs TRBV30 and TRBJ2-1; 7 nucleotides align to TRBD2. V lost 8 bases to trimming and J lost 3 bases; unmatched junction nucleotides: 13. The length of the CDR3 is 15 residues. Germline lookup yields CDR1 GTSNPN and CDR2 SVGIG (reference sequence). CDR3 residues: CARTSAGSLYNEQFF. Written as DNA, the CDR3 is TGTGCCAGGACCTCAGCGGGATCCCTCTACAATGAGCAGTTCTTC.

This clone was seen only a few times. V is TRBV4-3 and J is TRBJ2-5; 7 bases match TRBD2. CDR1 is LGHNA, CDR2 YSLEER, per germline. V was pared by 3 bases and J by 3 bases, with 7 bases of the junction left unmatched. The CDR3 is 15 residues long. The CDR3 reads CASSQGRSGEETQYF. CDR3 nucleotide sequence: TGCGCCAGCAGCCAGGGACGGAGCGGGGAAGAGACCCAGTACTTC.

The chain is built from TRBV7-8 and TRBJ1-1, with a tentative D call TRBD1 (6 bases). The germline gives CDR1 SGHVS, CDR2 FQNEAQ. The length of the CDR3 is 14 residues. Trimming shortened V by 5 bases and J by 5 bases, and 15 bases separated the two germline ends. CDR3 DNA sequence: TGTGCCAGCAGCCCCCGGACAGAAGGTACTGAAGCTTTCTTT. Amino acids: CASSPRTEGTEAFF.

This clone was observed a handful of times. The chain employs TRBV7-2 and TRBJ2-3; the match to TRBD2 covers 8 bases. The CDR3 covers 17 residues. CDR1 SGHTA and CDR2 FQGNSA come from the germline V gene. V gave up 2 bases and J gave up 3 bases; unmatched junction bases: 10. CDR3 protein: CASSLNGGATWTDTQYF. The CDR3 region has the DNA TGTGCCAGCAGCTTAAACGGGGGGGCGACTTGGACAGATACGCAGTATTTT.

This clone was seen a handful of times. The J gene is TRBJ2-1, the V gene TRBV9; tentatively, D is TRBD2 (6 bases). Germline CDR1 SGDLS, CDR2 YYNGEE. This CDR3 is built from 13 residues. The V end was cut by 4 bases, the J end by 9 bases, with 14 bases between. The CDR3 sequence: CASSPRDWSEQFF. DNA for the CDR3: TGTGCCAGCAGCCCGAGGGACTGGAGTGAGCAGTTCTTC.

This clone turned up a few times. The chain carries TRBV9 and TRBJ2-5; the match to TRBD1 covers 10 bases. The germline V gene has CDR1 SGDLS and CDR2 YYNGEE. CDR3 length: 18 residues. V was clipped by 0 bases and J by 5 bases; unmatched bases: 13. CDR3 region: CASSVDPFDRGLRETQYF. DNA for the CDR3: TGTGCCAGCAGCGTAGACCCCTTTGACAGGGGGCTTAGGGAGACCCAGTACTTC.

The V gene is TRBV4-3, the J gene TRBJ2-5, with 7 positions matching TRBD2. CDR1 and CDR2 from the germline V gene are LGHNA and YSLEER. Trimming cost V 0 bases and J 5 bases; bases outside gene matches: 15. This CDR3 spans 18 amino acids. CDR3 in DNA: TGCGCCAGCAGCCAAGAAATCCCCTTGATGGGGGGGGTGGAGACCCAGTACTTC. This sequence encodes CASSQEIPLMGGVETQYF.

The chain employs TRBV7-8 and TRBJ1-1, with no clear D. CDR1 and CDR2 from the germline V gene are SGHVS and FQNEAQ. Trimming removed 1 base at V and 1 base at J, with 7 bases between. This CDR3 has 14 amino acids. The DNA for the CDR3 is TGTGCCAGCAGCTTAGGTCGGGGGAACACTGAAGCTTTCTTT. Residues: CASSLGRGNTEAFF.

The chain links TRBV18 to TRBJ1-2, with 7 bases aligning to TRBD1. This CDR3 comprises 12 residues. The V and J ends lost 5 bases and 6 bases, in that order; junction bases with no gene match: 3. The V gene's germline CDR1 is KGHSH and CDR2 LQKENI. The CDR3 region is CASSKDRDGYTF. CDR3 bases: TGTGCCAGCTCAAAAGACAGGGATGGCTACACCTTC.

The V call is TRBV11-3, the J call TRBJ2-2; 11 bases are shared with TRBD2. The CDR3 consists of 16 residues. Germline CDR1 reads SGHNT; CDR2 reads YENEEA. V trimming: 0 bases; J trimming: 4 bases; junction bases outside the gene matches: 1. The CDR3 DNA follows: TGTGCCAGCAGCTTAGAACTAGCGGGAGTCACCGGGGAGCTGTTTTTT. It specifies CASSLELAGVTGELFF.

This clone has more than one count but fewer than ten. The genes are TRBV7-3 and TRBJ2-3; 8 bases fit TRBD1. The V gene end was trimmed by 0 bases and the J gene end by 5 bases; junction bases not matched to a gene: 10. Germline loops: CDR1 SGHTA, CDR2 FQGTGA. This CDR3 spans 17 amino acids. The CDR3 protein is CASSLTGPGGVKDTQYF. The CDR3 DNA follows: TGTGCCAGCAGCTTAACCGGCCCAGGGGGCGTAAAAGATACGCAGTATTTT.

J is TRBJ2-7 and V is TRBV7-2, with 7 bases identical to TRBD1. The V and J ends lost 3 bases and 6 bases, in that order; junction bases with no gene match: 5. The CDR3 has 13 residues. The V gene's germline CDR1 is SGHTA and CDR2 FQGNSA. Written as DNA, the CDR3 is TGTGCCAGCAGCTTCGGACAGGTCCCCGAGCAGTACTTC. Translation: CASSFGQVPEQYF.

The sample holds many counts of this clone. This sequence joins TRBV29-1 and TRBJ2-1; D unclear. CDR3 size: 13 residues. CDR1 is SQVTM and CDR2 is ANQGSEA in the germline V gene. V was cut by 4 bases and J by 0 bases, with 7 bases left in between. The CDR3 DNA reads as TGCAGCGTTGCCCCCAGCTCCTACAATGAGCAGTTCTTC. This translates into CSVAPSSYNEQFF.

CDR3 in DNA: TGTGCCAGCAGTGACGTAGTTAGGGGCCAGCCCCAGCATTTT. This encodes CASSDVVRGQPQHF. V gene TRBV2 combines with J gene TRBJ1-5, with a weak D call TRBD1 (5 bases). The CDR3 length is 14 residues. The V end was cut by 3 bases, the J end by 7 bases, with 13 bases between. The V gene's germline CDR1 is SNHLY and CDR2 FYNNEI.

Here the CDR3 reads CASSQGTSGIYNEQFF. In DNA, the CDR3 is TGCGCCAGCAGCCAAGGGACTAGCGGGATCTACAATGAGCAGTTCTTC. This chain joins TRBV4-1 and TRBJ2-1, with 12 bases that match TRBD2. The CDR3 extends over 16 amino acids. Trimming removed 1 base from V and 3 bases from J; junction bases left unmatched: 1. CDR1 is MGHRA and CDR2 is YSYEKL in the germline V gene.

The chain recombines TRBV7-2 with TRBJ1-1; unclear D gene. The CDR3 spans 14 residues. Germline CDR1 reads SGHTA; CDR2 reads FQGNSA. Trimming cost V 4 bases and J 0 bases, with 9 bases left between them. The chain's CDR3 is CASSSDSMNTEAFF. The CDR3, as DNA: TGTGCCAGCAGCTCGGACTCTATGAACACTGAAGCTTTCTTT.

The chain uses TRBV12-5 and TRBJ2-3; TRBD2 aligns across 8 bases. Trimming took 7 bases from V and 0 from J; bases not matched to a gene: 3. The CDR3 spans 14 residues. CDR1 and CDR2 (germline): LGHNT, FRNRAP. The CDR3: CASAGGGSTDTQYF. As DNA, the CDR3 is TGTGCTAGTGCCGGCGGGGGGAGCACAGATACGCAGTATTTT.

The rearrangement links TRBV19 to TRBJ1-6, with D hard to call. Trimming pared 3 bases from V and 0 bases from J, leaving 9 bases between. The CDR3 contains 16 residues. Germline V gene sequence: CDR1 LNHDA, CDR2 SQIVND (reference sequence). CDR3 DNA sequence: TGTGCCAGTAGTATTTCGCTGAGCTCCTATAATTCACCCCTCCACTTT. Its protein is CASSISLSSYNSPLHF.

The J gene is TRBJ2-5, the V gene TRBV9; D is unresolved. The ends were cut back, 0 bases at V and 4 bases at J, with 10 bases in the middle. Germline V CDR1 and CDR2: SGDLS, YYNGEE. The CDR3 sequence is 14 residues long. The CDR3 DNA reads TGTGCCAGCAGCGTAGCCCCATCCATAGAGACCCAGTACTTC. This codes for CASSVAPSIETQYF.

This sequence joins TRBV14 and TRBJ1-1; D unclear. Germline V CDR1 and CDR2: SGHDN, FVKESK. This CDR3 is 13 amino acids long. V was trimmed by 6 bases and J by 1 base, leaving 9 bases between them. CDR3: CASSLQQNTEAFF. CDR3 nucleotide sequence: TGTGCCAGCAGTCTACAGCAGAACACTGAAGCTTTCTTT.

This rearrangement joins TRBV29-1 to TRBJ1-2; 9 bases are shared with TRBD1. Losses at the gene ends were 6 bases for V and 8 bases for J; bases not matched to a gene: 10. The CDR3 extends over 13 amino acids. From germline, CDR1 is SQVTM and CDR2 ANQGSEA. CDR3 loop: CSVYWGQGQGYTF. The CDR3 nucleotides are TGCAGCGTATATTGGGGACAGGGCCAAGGCTACACCTTC. Combining the CDR3 with reference TRBV29-1 and TRBJ1-2 gives the whole variable domain SAVISQKPSRDICQRGTSLTIQCQVDSQVTMMFWYRQQPGQSLTLIATANQGSEATYESGFVIDKFPISRPNLTFSTLTVSNMSPEDSSIYLCSVYWGQGQGYTFGSGTRLTVV.

This clone was counted between two and nine times. The chain employs TRBV29-1 and TRBJ2-5; 10 bases line up with TRBD1. CDR1 is SQVTM and CDR2 is ANQGSEA in the germline V gene. The CDR3 has 14 amino acids. Unmatched junction bases numbered 7, after V lost 7 bases and J lost 2 bases. CDR3: CSARTGGPQETQYF. The CDR3 DNA is TGCAGCGCCAGGACAGGGGGTCCACAAGAGACCCAGTACTTC.

This clone was seen many times. The chain recombines TRBV5-4 with TRBJ2-6; no reliable D call. Germline values: CDR1 SGHNT, CDR2 YYREEE (reference sequence). The V gene lost 6 bases and the J gene lost 4 bases, with 8 bases spanning the gap. CDR3 length equals 13 residues. In DNA form, the CDR3 reads TGTGCCAGCACCGTCGTCGGGGCCAACGTCCTGACTTTC. Residues: CASTVVGANVLTF.

This clone turned up a few times. The chain carries TRBV19 and TRBJ2-3; D gene unclear. The CDR3 has 14 residues. With 6 bases removed from V and 2 bases from J, the gap between germline ends came to 12 bases. The V gene's germline CDR1 is LNHDA and CDR2 SQIVND (reference sequence). This CDR3 reads CASRAPVSTDTQYF. DNA for the CDR3: TGTGCCAGTAGAGCCCCTGTCTCCACAGATACGCAGTATTTT.

The sample holds a few counts of this clone. The rearrangement uses TRBV5-1 and TRBJ2-1; 10 bases agree with TRBD2. V lost 0 bases, J lost 8 bases, and 8 bases stayed unmatched. This CDR3 is 16 amino acids long. Germline V gives CDR1 SGHRS, CDR2 YFSETQ. CDR3 loop: CASSLGNSGGADEQFF. As DNA, the CDR3 is TGCGCCAGCAGCTTGGGGAACAGCGGGGGGGCTGATGAGCAGTTCTTC.

The chain combines TRBV28 with TRBJ2-7; D possibly corresponds to TRBD1 (6 bases). Trimming cost V 6 bases and J 2 bases, with 11 bases left between them. This CDR3 region has 13 residues. Germline V lookup: CDR1 MDHEN, CDR2 SYDVKM. CDR3 nucleotide sequence: TGTGCCAGCAGGGTCGGACAGACCTACGAGCAGTACTTC. Translated: CASRVGQTYEQYF.